This T cell receptor (beta chain) comes out of a study of blood T cell repertoires in COVID-19. Looking at the study overall: Researchers got acute and convalescent COVID-19 samples from the United States, Italy and Spain. Sample material is recorded as cDNA or gDNA derived from T cells, B-cell-depleted T cells, or PBMCs.

Unmatched junction bases numbered 7, after V lost 6 bases and J lost 0 bases. CDR3 length equals 15 residues. CDR1 SQVTM and CDR2 ANQGSEA come from the germline V gene. In the original workflow: By means of reference gene primer amplification, nucleated cell counts were estimated. Sequenced by immunoSEQ multiplex PCR; TCRdb stores in-frame clones only, minus some. V, J and clone size were drawn from that table, and D and trimming were deduced from the DNA. The repertoire holds around 250,000 clones, with approximately 82% as singletons. There are a few counts of this clone. This chain links TRBV29-1 with TRBJ2-2; 7 bases are shared with TRBD1. The sequence was collected from a man younger than 40 who had recovered from COVID-19. The specimen was peripheral blood. CDR3 sequence: CSVKGAYPNTGELFF. The CDR3 region has the DNA TGCAGCGTCAAGGGGGCCTATCCGAACACCGGGGAGCTGTTTTTT.